The sequence of this T cell receptor (beta chain) was determined in a study of blood T cell repertoires in COVID-19 (TCRdb year 2020). About the study as a whole: Collaborator samples came from the United States, Italy and Spain and covered acute and convalescent phases of COVID-19. The repertoires were released in a freely available public database meant as a resource for research on the immune response to SARS-CoV-2. Subjects who had been exposed to COVID-19, were actively infected with it, or had recovered from it provided the deeply sampled blood TCRbeta repertoires that made up the dataset. Where available, HLA class I and class II types were taken from metadata supplied by the sample provider and were not determined by assay-based typing. The prospective study material was composed of cDNA or gDNA derived from T cells, B-cell-depleted T cells, or PBMCs. A de-identified subject ID, COVID-19 status, age in years and sex were almost always included in the sample metadata. Samples came from the ongoing ImmuneRACE study (first 160 participants) plus 1,254 subjects from 6 global collaborators. Broader findings and caveats from the paper: Clinical and demographic metadata were provided uncurated, with the amount varying by source and participant.

TCRbeta CDR3 regions were amplified from genomic DNA by means of the immunoSEQ Assay, a bias-controlled multiplex PCR. As for the original processing: The number of nucleated cells in each sample was estimated from the amplification of reference gene primers within the assay. Sequence reads were collapsed and filtered to measure the absolute abundance of every unique TCRbeta CDR3 rearrangement. For each sample, productive Simpson clonality was calculated as the square root of Simpson's diversity index across productive rearrangements. The clones in this table, taken by TCRdb from immuneACCESS, are in-frame only. Not every clone is retained; where verified, under half of the shortfall comes from an unresolved V gene, and the cause of the rest is unknown. That table furnishes V, J and clone size, whereas the DNA furnished D and trimming. This sample is represented by some 400,000 clones; roughly nine tenths of them were singletons. The ten largest clones capture roughly 1.1% of the sample.

In the prospective study, participants were about 18 to 95 years old, resided in approximately 22 geographic areas of the United States, and were enrolled through a virtual design. In the prospective study, participants were assigned to cohorts based on the clinical history participants reported in a screening survey and a study questionnaire. For ImmuneRACE Cohort 3, a participant was defined as recovered based on two consecutive negative NP/OP PCR tests, clearance by a healthcare professional, or resolution of symptoms. Each participant in the prospective study had whole blood, serum and a nasopharyngeal or oropharyngeal swab collected by mobile phlebotomists. Over a roughly 2-month period, participants in the prospective study had the option of providing additional blood draws and questionnaires. Blood samples from the prospective study were shipped frozen or at room temperature prior to DNA extraction.

Turning to this clone: Its antigen has not been determined. It has no much larger one-base neighbor in the sample; base qualities were not kept.

The CDR3 numbers 13 residues from cysteine through phenylalanine. Of the read, only the CDR3 DNA is kept; its 39 bases are in frame from base 1. According to the germline V gene, CDR1 reads MDHEN and CDR2 reads SYDVKM. V loses 3 bases, J loses 6 bases, and the germline ends lie 9 bases apart. This TCR was sampled from a man younger than 40 who had recovered from COVID-19. The V and J segments used are TRBV28 and TRBJ2-4; possibly the D gene is TRBD1, per 5 matching bases. Material: PBMCs or T cells enriched from blood (not recorded which). Here is the DNA: TGTGCCAGCAGTTTGACAGCTAGAAACATTCAGTACTTC. Translated, it reads CASSLTARNIQYF. The full variable domain, completed from the reference TRBV28 and TRBJ2-4 proteins outside the CDR3, reads DVKVTQSSRYLVKRTGEKVFLECVQDMDHENMFWYRQDPGLGLRLIYFSYDVKMKEKGDIPEGYSVSREKKERFSLILESASTNQTSMYLCASSLTARNIQYFGAGTRLSVL.